This passage covers 14 T cell receptor beta chains from one sample sequenced in a study of CD8 T cells in Susac syndrome. RNA, at roughly 0.45 to 1 ug, was reverse transcribed with random hexamers. Using its own MiXCR run on the immunoSEQ multiplex PCR reads, TCRdb lists one record per CDR3 protein. Of fewer than 150,000 distinct CDR3 sequences listed, approximately 95% are singletons. The sequenced sample was CD8+ T cells from PBMCs. These receptors were taken from a human donor with Susac syndrome.

The gene calls are TRBV2 and TRBJ2-7, with 8 bases matching TRBD2. The CDR3 runs to 14 residues. Germline CDR1 reads SNHLY; CDR2 reads FYNNEI. J gave up 2 bases and V 4 bases, and 4 bases lay outside the gene matches. CDR3 loop: CASSVTGGTYEQYF. The CDR3 region has the DNA TGTGCCAGCAGTGTGACGGGAGGGACCTACGAGCAGTACTTC.

The chain couples TRBV13 to TRBJ2-1; TRBD2 might be the D (6 bases). Trimming took 5 bases from V and 8 from J, leaving 13 bases between them. This CDR3 region has 13 residues. CDR1 is PRHDT and CDR2 is FYEKMQ in the germline V gene (reference sequence). CDR3 DNA: TGTGCCAGCAGCCCACGAGGGGAGGATGAGCAGTTCTTC. Translated: CASSPRGEDEQFF.

This clonotype appeared once. The chain has TRBV28 and TRBJ2-2; D is ambiguous. The germline V gene has CDR1 MDHEN and CDR2 SYDVKM. The germline V and J ends were trimmed by 7 bases and 4 bases, with 7 bases remaining between them. This CDR3 has 12 amino acids. Here the CDR3 reads CASTPSTGELFF. In DNA, the CDR3 is TGTGCCAGCACCCCAAGCACCGGGGAGCTGTTTTTT.

This chain links TRBV4-1 with TRBJ1-1; tentative D call: TRBD1 (5 bases). Trimming left V 3 bases short and J 2 bases short, with 13 bases between. This CDR3 is built from 15 residues. Germline CDR1 and CDR2: MGHRA and YSYEKL. As DNA, the CDR3 is TGCGCCAGCAGCCATGGGGGTTTGGTTAACACTGAAGCTTTCTTT. The encoded protein is CASSHGGLVNTEAFF.

In its sample, this clonotype was seen once. V and J are TRBV4-1 and TRBJ1-5; D not certain. Trimming left V 0 bases short and J 1 base short, with 7 bases between. The CDR3 runs 15 residues. CDR1 and CDR2 from the germline V gene are MGHRA and YSYEKL. The CDR3 DNA reads TGCGCCAGCAGCCAAGATGAAGTCAGCAATCAGCCCCAGCATTTT. Amino acids: CASSQDEVSNQPQHF.

This rearrangement joins TRBV9 to TRBJ2-1; the match to TRBD1 covers 9 bases. Unmatched junction bases numbered 13, after V lost 5 bases and J lost 7 bases. Germline V gene data show CDR1 as SGDLS and CDR2 as YYNGEE. CDR3 length: 16 residues. The CDR3 bases are TGTGCCAGCAGAGAAGGGGACAGGGAAGGTGGGAATGAGCAGTTCTTC. This gives the protein CASREGDREGGNEQFF.

The chain uses TRBV10-2 and TRBJ2-1; perhaps TRBD1 as D (6 bases). This CDR3 region has 19 residues. CDR1 and CDR2 from the germline V gene are WSHSY and SAAADI. Trimming took 3 bases from V and 8 from J, leaving 29 bases between them. The CDR3 DNA sequence: TGCGCCAGCAGTGACTACGCAAAAGTGAGGGGGAGTTCGCTATATGAGCAGTTCTTC. Translated, it gives CASSDYAKVRGSSLYEQFF.

V gene TRBV18 combines with J gene TRBJ2-1, with D maybe TRBD1 (6 bases). Trimming cost V 6 bases and J 5 bases, with 14 bases left between them. Germline V lookup: CDR1 KGHSH, CDR2 LQKENI. This CDR3 region has 14 residues. In DNA, the CDR3 is TGTGCCAGCTCTCCAAAACAGGGCCACAATGAGCAGTTCTTC. Its protein is CASSPKQGHNEQFF.

The chain combines TRBV3-1 with TRBJ2-1; unclear D gene. This CDR3 contains 12 residues. Germline V lookup: CDR1 LGHDT, CDR2 YNNKEL (reference sequence). V was cut by 4 bases and J by 8 bases, with 9 bases left in between. The CDR3 region has the DNA TGTGCCAGCAGCCCCGATGGGTATGAGCAGTTCTTC. The encoded protein is CASSPDGYEQFF.

In its sample, this clonotype was seen a few times. The CDR3 region is CASSSRLAGDTGELFF. CDR3 bases: TGTGCCAGCAGCTCCCGGCTAGCGGGAGACACCGGGGAGCTGTTTTTT. The rearrangement links TRBV9 to TRBJ2-2; the match to TRBD2 covers 10 bases. J lost 3 bases, V lost 4 bases, and 6 bases had no gene match. The CDR3 runs to 16 residues. Per germline, CDR1 SGDLS and CDR2 YYNGEE.

This chain connects TRBV14 to TRBJ1-2; 7 bases line up with TRBD1. The CDR3 sequence is 13 residues long. With V trimmed by 3 bases and J by 4 bases, 2 bases remained unmatched. From germline, CDR1 is SGHDN and CDR2 FVKESK. The CDR3 DNA reads TGTGCCAGCAGCCACGGGACAGTCTATGGCTACACCTTC. Amino acids: CASSHGTVYGYTF.

The rearrangement uses TRBV10-3 and TRBJ2-7, with D possibly being TRBD1 (6 bases). Per the germline V gene, CDR1 is ENHRY and CDR2 is SYGVKD. This CDR3 comprises 15 residues. Trimming stripped 0 bases from V and 4 bases from J, with 13 bases between. CDR3 sequence: CAISESQGTDYEQYF. Written as DNA, the CDR3 is TGTGCCATCAGTGAGTCTCAGGGGACGGATTACGAGCAGTACTTC.

This clonotype showed up just once. This sequence joins TRBV29-1 and TRBJ2-1, with 7 bases lining up with TRBD1. The germline V gene encodes CDR1 SQVTM and CDR2 ANQGSEA. CDR3 length: 12 amino acids. V lost 4 bases, J lost 8 bases, and 5 bases stayed unmatched. The CDR3 sequence is CSVVHRGYEQFF. As DNA, the CDR3 is TGCAGCGTTGTTCACAGGGGATATGAGCAGTTCTTC.

CDR3 protein: CSARDPQGLNTEAFF. CDR3 bases: TGCAGTGCTAGAGATCCTCAGGGGCTAAACACTGAAGCTTTCTTT. V gene TRBV20-1 combines with J gene TRBJ1-1; possibly TRBD1 for D (6 bases). Deletions cut 0 bases from V and 2 bases from J, with 13 bases between. This CDR3 has 15 amino acids. Germline loops: CDR1 DFQATT, CDR2 SNEGSKA (reference sequence).